This T cell receptor beta chain is from a study of cytomegalovirus exposure and HLA in healthy donors. 60 Vbeta and 13 Jbeta primers were used in PCR. Profiled with immunoSEQ multiplex PCR; TCRdb holds only in-frame clones, not every one. The sample contains roughly 200,000 clones, around 64% of which appear only once. There are 14 residues in the CDR3. The junction had 2 bases not matched to a gene; V was cut back by 2 bases and J by 6 bases. The germline CDR1 and CDR2 sequences are MNHEY and SMNVEV (reference sequence). In the case of this clone: As yet, its antigen is unknown.

Findings and caveats of the study: Earlier analysis yielded a pattern in which most TCR beta V segments were productive about 90% or about 30% of the time. A later analysis reportedly found fewer N-insertions in an Asian-associated ancestry cluster than the roughly 680-donor mean.

The source material was PBMCs. The V and J genes are TRBV27 and TRBJ1-5, with 9 bases fitting TRBD1. The sequence came from a man aged 35 to 55 in good health and CMV-seropositive. The CDR3 region is CASSLTGGGQPQHF. In DNA, the CDR3 is TGTGCCAGCAGTTTAACAGGGGGCGGTCAGCCCCAGCATTTT.